Below, 20 T cell receptor beta chains from the same sample are listed, as sequenced in a study of cytomegalovirus exposure and HLA in healthy donors. Vbeta (60) and Jbeta (13) primers were used in the PCR. Method: immunoSEQ multiplex PCR; TCRdb's copy keeps in-frame clones and lacks some. The sample consists of around 93,000 clones, 82% of them appearing once. Sequences were obtained from PBMCs. The receptor set was obtained from a man over 45 in good health and CMV-seronegative.

The chain uses TRBV18 and TRBJ2-1; 12 nucleotides align to TRBD1. J lost 4 bases, V lost 3 bases, and 19 bases had no gene match. Germline lookup yields CDR1 KGHSH and CDR2 LQKENI. CDR3 size: 21 residues. CDR3 in DNA: TGTGCCAGCTCACCTAATAAAGCCGGGACAGGGGGCGAAAAACAATACAATGAGCAGTTCTTC. As protein: CASSPNKAGTGGEKQYNEQFF.

The gene calls are TRBV5-6 and TRBJ2-1; D is possibly TRBD2 (6 bases). From germline, CDR1 is SGHDT and CDR2 YYEEEE. Trimming shortened V by 1 base and J by 8 bases, and 7 bases separated the two germline ends. The CDR3 contains 12 residues. CDR3: CASSLTGDEQFF. The DNA of the CDR3 is TGTGCCAGCAGCTTGACGGGGGATGAGCAGTTCTTC.

The chain links TRBV13 to TRBJ2-5, with 8 bases fitting TRBD1. V lost 4 bases, J lost 2 bases, and 6 bases stayed unmatched. The CDR3 spans 15 residues. Germline lookup yields CDR1 PRHDT and CDR2 FYEKMQ (reference sequence). The CDR3 sequence is CASSSGQGEQETQYF. DNA of the CDR3: TGTGCCAGCAGCTCAGGACAGGGAGAGCAAGAGACCCAGTACTTC.

V gene TRBV2 combines with J gene TRBJ2-7; 10 bases are shared with TRBD1. Trimming at V came to 7 bases and at J to 5 bases, leaving 5 bases not matched to a gene. Looked up from germline, CDR1 is SNHLY and CDR2 is FYNNEI. This CDR3 spans 13 amino acids. CDR3 loop: CASKGQGWDEQYF. For the CDR3, the DNA is TGTGCCAGCAAGGGACAGGGGTGGGACGAGCAGTACTTC.

The chain recombines TRBV5-8 with TRBJ2-3; 12 bases fit TRBD2. V was clipped by 4 bases and J by 2 bases; unmatched bases: 5. CDR1 and CDR2 (germline): SGHTS, YDEGEE. CDR3 length: 16 residues. CDR3 loop: CASSLPSGRATDTQYF. The CDR3 DNA reads as TGTGCCAGCAGCCTACCTAGCGGGAGGGCCACAGATACGCAGTATTTT.

V usage is TRBV7-6 and J usage is TRBJ2-5; 9 bases line up with TRBD1. The length of the CDR3 is 14 residues. V lost 4 bases, J lost 4 bases, and 4 bases stayed unmatched. Germline V gives CDR1 SGHVS, CDR2 FNYEAQ. The CDR3 loop is CASSWDRDRETQYF. CDR3 DNA: TGTGCCAGCAGCTGGGACAGGGATAGAGAGACCCAGTACTTC. Full variable domain (rest looked up from reference TRBV7-6 and TRBJ2-5): GAGVSQSPRYKVTKRGQDVALRCDPISGHVSLYWYRQALGQGPEFLTYFNYEAQQDKSGLPNDRFSAERPEGSISTLTIQRTEQRDSAMYRCASSWDRDRETQYFGPGTRLLVL.

The chain carries TRBV27 and TRBJ2-7, with D possibly matching TRBD2 (7 bases). Germline V CDR1 and CDR2: MNHEY, SMNVEV (reference sequence). The V end lost 7 bases, the J end lost 6 bases, and 22 bases lay between the germline ends. The CDR3 consists of 15 residues. The CDR3 sequence is CASTPGAGAQGEQYF. Here the CDR3 DNA reads TGTGCCAGCACCCCTGGTGCGGGGGCTCAGGGCGAGCAGTACTTC.

The count of this clone is one. V and J are TRBV5-6 and TRBJ2-1, with 13 bases that match TRBD2. Germline V gene data show CDR1 as SGHDT and CDR2 as YYEEEE. The CDR3 runs 14 residues. Germline trimming cut 4 bases from V and 13 bases from J; bases unmatched to any gene: 8. This CDR3 is CASSPGTSGTSQFF. The CDR3 DNA reads as TGTGCCAGCAGCCCCGGGACTAGCGGGACGTCCCAGTTCTTC.

This clone showed up just a few times. The gene calls are TRBV6-1 and TRBJ2-7, with a possible D match to TRBD2 (6 bases). From germline, CDR1 is MNHNS and CDR2 SASEGT. V was shortened by 10 bases and J by 7 bases, with 14 bases between the two germline ends. The CDR3 totals 11 residues. In DNA, the CDR3 is TGTGCCATAAGGGACTTGAAAGAGCAGTACTTC. Translating gives CAIRDLKEQYF.

The chain combines TRBV7-2 with TRBJ2-1; TRBD2 might be the D (5 bases). CDR1 and CDR2 (germline): SGHTA, FQGNSA. The CDR3 runs 13 residues. V gave up 5 bases and J gave up 10 bases, with 15 bases separating them. CDR3 DNA sequence: TGTGCCAGCAGCACCCAGACGGGGAACGAGCAGTTCTTC. Translation: CASSTQTGNEQFF.

The chain uses TRBV11-2 and TRBJ2-7; 8 bases match TRBD2. Germline V gene data show CDR1 as SGHAT and CDR2 as FQNNGV. Trimming took 5 bases from V and 0 from J; bases not matched to a gene: 9. The CDR3 sequence is 16 residues long. The CDR3 DNA reads as TGTGCCAGCAGCATATCCCGGGGGGGGTTCTCCTACGAGCAGTACTTC. Its translation is CASSISRGGFSYEQYF.

The CDR3: CAISGGPGDGYTF. CDR3 nucleotides: TGTGCCATCAGTGGGGGCCCGGGGGATGGCTACACCTTC. The gene calls are TRBV10-3 and TRBJ1-2, with a possible D match to TRBD1 (5 bases). Germline lookup yields CDR1 ENHRY and CDR2 SYGVKD. CDR3 size: 13 residues. Trimming took off 4 bases at V and 6 bases at J, with 12 bases between the two ends.

This rearrangement joins TRBV4-1 to TRBJ2-5; 7 bases match TRBD2. The CDR3 loop spans 19 amino acids. The V gene end was trimmed by 1 base and the J gene end by 5 bases; junction bases not matched to a gene: 19. Germline values: CDR1 MGHRA, CDR2 YSYEKL. CDR3 protein: CASSQGSGSGRGSRETQYF. Written as DNA, the CDR3 is TGCGCCAGCAGCCAAGGCTCCGGTTCGGGGCGGGGGAGTCGTGAGACCCAGTACTTC.

This chain links TRBV9 with TRBJ1-5; D is unclear. Deletions cut 4 bases from V and 4 bases from J, with 9 bases between. The germline CDR1 and CDR2 sequences are SGDLS and YYNGEE. The CDR3 sequence is 13 residues long. The CDR3 DNA reads TGTGCCAGCAGCTCTACCATAAATCAGCCCCAGCATTTT. It is translated as CASSSTINQPQHF.

This clone has a handful of counts. The CDR3 region is CASSLQEQEFRYGYTF. For the CDR3, the DNA is TGTGCCAGCAGTTTACAGGAACAGGAGTTTCGGTATGGCTACACCTTC. This sequence joins TRBV27 and TRBJ1-2; possibly TRBD1 for D (5 bases). The CDR3 is 16 amino acids. Germline CDR1 reads MNHEY; CDR2 reads SMNVEV (reference sequence). The V gene lost 2 bases and the J gene lost 5 bases, with 18 bases spanning the gap.

The chain carries TRBV5-1 and TRBJ2-2, with 9 positions matching TRBD2. This CDR3 has 15 residues. Trimming at V came to 4 bases and at J to 5 bases, leaving 6 bases not matched to a gene. Per the germline V gene, CDR1 is SGHRS and CDR2 is YFSETQ. The CDR3, as DNA: TGCGCCAGCAGCCGCGGGAGGGCCGGGACCGGGGAGCTGTTTTTT. It specifies CASSRGRAGTGELFF.

On this clone: Other DNA variants within this sample encode the same CDR3. The CDR3 loop reads CASSPLAGAYNEQFF. The CDR3 bases are TGTGCCAGCAGTCCACTAGCGGGTGCGTACAATGAGCAGTTCTTC. This chain uses TRBV6-6 with TRBJ2-1; the match to TRBD2 covers 9 bases. Trimming took 5 bases from V and 4 from J; bases not matched to a gene: 6. Per germline, CDR1 MNHNY and CDR2 SVGAGI (reference sequence). The CDR3 has 15 amino acids.

Comments on this clone: A read error may produce the germline difference seen at one junction end. Within the sample, other DNA sequences also encode this same CDR3. J is TRBJ1-1 and V is TRBV5-1; no definite D call. This CDR3 is built from 15 residues. Looked up from germline, CDR1 is SGHRS and CDR2 is YFSETQ. CDR3 sequence (DNA): TGCGCCAGTAGCTTGGATGGGCAGACGAACACTGAAGCTTTCTTT. Translation: CASSLDGQTNTEAFF.

The chain combines TRBV7-9 with TRBJ1-2; D not certain. Germline CDR1 reads SEHNR; CDR2 reads FQNEAQ (reference sequence). Trimming cost V 5 bases and J 4 bases, with 8 bases left between them. This CDR3 contains 12 residues. The chain's CDR3 is CASSPSIYGYTF. The CDR3 DNA reads TGTGCCAGCAGCCCCAGTATCTATGGCTACACCTTC.

This chain connects TRBV9 to TRBJ2-7; TRBD1 matches at 9 bases. Germline assignment: CDR1 SGDLS and CDR2 YYNGEE. This CDR3 has 16 amino acids. Trimming at V came to 5 bases and at J to 0 bases, leaving 9 bases not matched to a gene. The CDR3: CASSRSGTGFSYEQYF. CDR3 bases: TGTGCCAGCAGTCGTTCGGGGACAGGGTTCTCCTACGAGCAGTACTTC.